The rows below give T cell receptor beta chains drawn from one sample of a study of cytomegalovirus exposure and HLA in healthy donors. Sequencing was performed with immunoSEQ multiplex PCR; in TCRdb, only in-frame clones are kept and a portion is missing. The data contain some 150,000 clones, more than 75% of them singletons. Sequencing was carried out using PBMCs. All receptors come from a woman between 18 and 30 years old in good health and CMV-seronegative. The CDR3 runs from the conserved cysteine through the conserved F or W. The size entry is marked missing in some rows and otherwise reads once, few, many or a size class.

>TRBJ1-2|.|TRBV28
CAVQGAIRVGYTF
>TRBJ1-4|once|TRBV5-1
CASSLTGRYEKLFF
>TRBJ2-3|.|TRBV4-3
CASSHVGLAGTDTQYF
>TRBJ2-4|.|TRBV5-6
CASSSGPGQQYF
>TRBJ2-3|few|TRBV6-6
CASSYATGVGADTQYF
>TRBJ1-6|.|TRBV5-4
CASSLQGYGSPLHF
>TRBJ2-1|.|TRBV5-1
CASSLGGDSYNEQFF
>TRBJ2-1|.|TRBV5-4
CASSEIAGGPYNEQFF
>TRBJ1-4|few|TRBV19
CASSPTGREKLFF
>TRBJ1-2|.|TRBV6-6
CASSPSSRDRNYGYTF
>TRBJ2-5|once|TRBV7-9
CASSPGRGDQETQYF
>TRBJ2-7|.|TRBV5-1
CASSLSGLSAYEQYF
>TRBJ2-1|.|TRBV7-2
CASSLGGAGANEQFF
>TRBJ2-5|.|TRBV29-1
CSVLGQGTQYF
>TRBJ1-2|.|TRBV28
CASRATGKMGYGYTF
>TRBJ1-5|.|TRBV19
CASSSDRASNQPQHF
>TRBJ1-1|.|TRBV6-5
CASSSPTELNTEAFF
>TRBJ2-6|once|TRBV19
CASKGVRGANVLTF
>TRBJ2-3|.|TRBV18
CASSPGSGVLGDTQYF
>TRBJ2-2|.|TRBV19
CASSDRANTGELFF
>TRBJ2-7|.|TRBV7-3
CASSLQAGGFREQYF
>TRBJ1-1|few|TRBV9
CASSDRMNTEAFF
>TRBJ2-3|.|TRBV15
CATSRRGAEDTQYF
>.|.|TRBV30
CALAPGSYEQYF
>TRBJ1-2|.|TRBV7-2
CASSSQQGVYGYTF
>TRBJ1-3|once|TRBV7-8
CASSLGGGSGNTIYF